This TCR beta chain comes out of a study of shared clonotypes between healthy human individuals. Overall study findings and caveats: Unshared clonotypes carried lower generation probabilities than those common to all four donors. Between several donors, naive CD4 clonotypes were shared at a level of around 4.8%.

With respect to this clone: Its antigen is not known.

In the naive CD8 group, cells lacked CD45RO and were positively selected for CCR7, so terminally differentiated effector memory CD45RA+ cells were left out. Caucasian adults residing in Nashville, Tennessee made up all the donors. CDR1 MNHNS and CDR2 SASEGT come from the germline V gene. J was trimmed by 0 bases and V by 2 bases; bases with no gene match: 7. This CDR3 has 18 amino acids. Assay: immunoSEQ multiplex PCR; the TCRdb copy retains only in-frame clones and omits some. Here the sample spans 550,000 to 600,000 clones, more than 95% being singletons. The origin of this receptor is a man aged 30 to 45 in good health. The sequenced material came from naive CD8+ T cells sorted from blood. The rearrangement joins TRBV6-1 to TRBJ2-1, with 10 bases identical to TRBD1. The CDR3 DNA is TGTGCCAGCAGTGAACTTGGACAGGGGGGCTCCTCCTACAATGAGCAGTTCTTC. It specifies CASSELGQGGSSYNEQFF.